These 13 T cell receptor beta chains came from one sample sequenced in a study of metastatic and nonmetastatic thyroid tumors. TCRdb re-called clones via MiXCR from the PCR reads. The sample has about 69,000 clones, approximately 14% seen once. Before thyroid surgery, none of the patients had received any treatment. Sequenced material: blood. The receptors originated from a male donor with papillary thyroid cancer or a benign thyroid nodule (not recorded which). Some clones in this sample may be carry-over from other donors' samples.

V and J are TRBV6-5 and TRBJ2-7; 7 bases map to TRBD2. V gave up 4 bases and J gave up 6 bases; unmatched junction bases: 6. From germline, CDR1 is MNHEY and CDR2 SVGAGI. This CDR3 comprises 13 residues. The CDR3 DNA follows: TGTGCCAGCAGTTCCCAGCGGGATGCCGAGCAGTACGTC. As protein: CASSSQRDAEQYV.

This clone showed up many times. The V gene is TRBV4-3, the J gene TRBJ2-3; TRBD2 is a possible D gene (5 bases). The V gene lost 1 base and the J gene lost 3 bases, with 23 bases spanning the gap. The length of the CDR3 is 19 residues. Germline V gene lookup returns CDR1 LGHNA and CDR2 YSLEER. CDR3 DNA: TGCGCCAGCAGCCAAGGCCGCCTCAGGACCCTAAGGAGGACAGATACGCAGTATTTT. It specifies CASSQGRLRTLRRTDTQYF.

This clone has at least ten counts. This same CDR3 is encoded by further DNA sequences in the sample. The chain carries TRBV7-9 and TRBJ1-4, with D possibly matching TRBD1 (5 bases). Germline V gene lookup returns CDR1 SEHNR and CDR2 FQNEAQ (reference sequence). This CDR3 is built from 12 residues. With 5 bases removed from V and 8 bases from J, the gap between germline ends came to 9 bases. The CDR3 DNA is TGTGCCAGCAGCCGCCGGGGGGAAAAACTGTTTTTT. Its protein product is CASSRRGEKLFF.

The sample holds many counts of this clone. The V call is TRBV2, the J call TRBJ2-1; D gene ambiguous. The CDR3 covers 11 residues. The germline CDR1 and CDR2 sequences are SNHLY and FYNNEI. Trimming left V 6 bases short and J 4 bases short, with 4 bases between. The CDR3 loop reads CASRKYNEQFF. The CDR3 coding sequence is TGTGCCAGCAGAAAGTACAATGAGCAGTTCTTC.

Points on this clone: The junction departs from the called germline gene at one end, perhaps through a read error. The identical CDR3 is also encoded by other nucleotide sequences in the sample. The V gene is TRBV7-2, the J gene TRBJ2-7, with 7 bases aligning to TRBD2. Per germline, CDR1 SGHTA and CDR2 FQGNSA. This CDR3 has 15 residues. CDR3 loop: CASSPQRGSGEGQYF. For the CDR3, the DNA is TGCGCCAGCAGCCCACAACGCGGGAGTGGTGAAGGGCAGTACTTC.

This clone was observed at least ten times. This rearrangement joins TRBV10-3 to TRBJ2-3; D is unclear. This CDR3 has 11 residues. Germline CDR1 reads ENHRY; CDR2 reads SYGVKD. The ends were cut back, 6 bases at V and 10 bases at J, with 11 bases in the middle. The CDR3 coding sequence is TGTGCCATCAGCGGGCCTGACGCGCAGTATTTT. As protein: CAISGPDAQYF.

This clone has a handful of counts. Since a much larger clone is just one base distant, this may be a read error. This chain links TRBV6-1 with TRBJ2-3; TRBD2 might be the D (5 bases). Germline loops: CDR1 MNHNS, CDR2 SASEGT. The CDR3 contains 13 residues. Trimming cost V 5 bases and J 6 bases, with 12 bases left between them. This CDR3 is CASSCREMDTQYF. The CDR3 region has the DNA TGTGCCAGCAGTTGCCGGGAAATGGATACGCAGTATTTT.

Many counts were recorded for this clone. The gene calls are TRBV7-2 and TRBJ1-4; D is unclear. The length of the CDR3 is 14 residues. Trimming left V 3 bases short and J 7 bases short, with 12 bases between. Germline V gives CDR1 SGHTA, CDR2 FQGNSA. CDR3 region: CASSLGWKREKLFF. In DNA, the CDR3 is TGTGCCAGCAGCTTGGGTTGGAAACGTGAAAAACTGTTTTTT.

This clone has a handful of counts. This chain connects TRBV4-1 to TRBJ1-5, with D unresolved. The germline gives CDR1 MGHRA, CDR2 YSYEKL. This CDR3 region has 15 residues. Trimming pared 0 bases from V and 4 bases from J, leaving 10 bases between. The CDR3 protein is CASSQDPRGNQPQHF. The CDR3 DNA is TGCGCCAGCAGCCAAGACCCCCGTGGGAATCAGCCCCAGCATTTT.

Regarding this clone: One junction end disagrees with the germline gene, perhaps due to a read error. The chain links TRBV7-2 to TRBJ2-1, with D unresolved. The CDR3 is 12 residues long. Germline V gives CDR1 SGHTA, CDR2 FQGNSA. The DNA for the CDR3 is TGTGCCAGCAGCCATCACTACAATGATCAGTTCTTC. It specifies CASSHHYNDQFF.

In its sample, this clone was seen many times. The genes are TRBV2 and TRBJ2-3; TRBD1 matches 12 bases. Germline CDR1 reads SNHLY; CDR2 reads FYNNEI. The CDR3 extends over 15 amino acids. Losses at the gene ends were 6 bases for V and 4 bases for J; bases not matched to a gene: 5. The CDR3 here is CASSRDRGQADTQYF. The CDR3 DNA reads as TGTGCCAGCAGCCGGGACAGGGGGCAGGCAGATACGCAGTATTTT.

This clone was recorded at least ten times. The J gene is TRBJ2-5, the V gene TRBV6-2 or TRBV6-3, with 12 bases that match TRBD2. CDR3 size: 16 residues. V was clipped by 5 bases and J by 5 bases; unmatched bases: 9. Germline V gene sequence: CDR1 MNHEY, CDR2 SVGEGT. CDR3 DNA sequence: TGTGCCAGCAGTCCAGCTAGCGGGAGGGCCGGGGAGACCCAGTACTTC. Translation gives CASSPASGRAGETQYF.

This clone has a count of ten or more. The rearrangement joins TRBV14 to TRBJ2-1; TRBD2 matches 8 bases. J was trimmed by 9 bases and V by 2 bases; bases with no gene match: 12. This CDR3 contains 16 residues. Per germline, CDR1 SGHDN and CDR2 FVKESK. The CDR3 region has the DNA TGTGCCAGCAGCCAACTGGTCGGAGCGGGAGTACGTGAGCAGTTCTTC. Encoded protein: CASSQLVGAGVREQFF.